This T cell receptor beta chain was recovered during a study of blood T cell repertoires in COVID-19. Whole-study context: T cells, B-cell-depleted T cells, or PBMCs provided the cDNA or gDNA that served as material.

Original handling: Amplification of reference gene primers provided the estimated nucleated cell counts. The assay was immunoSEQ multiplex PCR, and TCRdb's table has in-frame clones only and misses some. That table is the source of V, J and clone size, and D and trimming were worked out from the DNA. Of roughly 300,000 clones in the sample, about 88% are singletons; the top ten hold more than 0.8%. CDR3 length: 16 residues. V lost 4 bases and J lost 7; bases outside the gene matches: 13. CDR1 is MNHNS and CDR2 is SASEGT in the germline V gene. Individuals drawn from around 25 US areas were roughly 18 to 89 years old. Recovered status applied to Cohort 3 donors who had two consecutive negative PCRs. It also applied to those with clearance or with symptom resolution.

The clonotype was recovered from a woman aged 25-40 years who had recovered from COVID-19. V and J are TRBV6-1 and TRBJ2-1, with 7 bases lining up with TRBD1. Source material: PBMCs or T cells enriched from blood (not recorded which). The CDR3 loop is CASSVVVDRATNEQFF. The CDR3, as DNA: TGTGCCAGCAGTGTAGTGGTTGACAGGGCTACAAATGAGCAGTTCTTC.